This section outlines one T cell receptor beta chain sequence together with its context. Its antigen is currently unknown. This specimen comes from a study of post-analysis software for immune sequencing data. Study outcomes and limitations: In patients, TRBV5-6, TRBV5-1 and TRBV20-1 belonged to five or six TRBV segments found more frequently than in controls.

The CDR3 has 14 residues. V was pared by 3 bases and J by 4 bases, with 5 bases of the junction left unmatched. Germline CDR1 is DFQATT and CDR2 is SNEGSKA (reference sequence). Unique-molecular-identifier-tagged TCR beta cDNA libraries were used. TCRdb re-derived calls from the PCR reads in MiXCR, one entry per CDR3 protein. This table has about 760,000 distinct CDR3 sequences, 25% to 30% appearing once. The sequence was collected from a girl aged 10 to 17 with multiple sclerosis. The chain recombines TRBV20-1 with TRBJ2-1, with 8 bases matching TRBD2. The sample taken for sequencing was blood. Here the CDR3 DNA reads TGCAGTGCTAGGGCGACTAGCGCTTACAATGAGCAGTTCTTC. Translation: CSARATSAYNEQFF.